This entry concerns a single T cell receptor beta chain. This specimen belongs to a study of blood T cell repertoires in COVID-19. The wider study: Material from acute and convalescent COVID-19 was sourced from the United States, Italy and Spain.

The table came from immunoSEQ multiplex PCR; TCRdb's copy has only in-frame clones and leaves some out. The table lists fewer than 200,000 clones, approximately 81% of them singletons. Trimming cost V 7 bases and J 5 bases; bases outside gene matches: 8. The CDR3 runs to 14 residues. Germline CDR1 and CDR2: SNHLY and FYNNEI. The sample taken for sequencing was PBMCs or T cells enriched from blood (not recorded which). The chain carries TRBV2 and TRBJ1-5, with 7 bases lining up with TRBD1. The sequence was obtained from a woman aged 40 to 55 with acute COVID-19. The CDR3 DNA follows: TGTGCCAGCAACTGGGACAGCCGGTATCAGCCCCAGCATTTT. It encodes CASNWDSRYQPQHF. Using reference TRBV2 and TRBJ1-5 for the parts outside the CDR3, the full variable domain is EPEVTQTPSHQVTQMGQEVILRCVPISNHLYFYWYRQILGQKVEFLVSFYNNEISEKSEIFDDQFSVERPDGSNFTLKIRSTKLEDSAMYFCASNWDSRYQPQHFGDGTRLSIL.